A selection of T cell receptor beta chains follows, all from one sample in a study of blood T cell repertoires in COVID-19. Measured with immunoSEQ multiplex PCR; TCRdb has only the in-frame clones, and not every one. The table records about 100,000 clones, approximately 86% of them present only once. The sequencing sample was made of peripheral blood. The receptors here all came from an elderly man with acute or convalescent COVID-19. The CDR3 runs from the conserved cysteine through the conserved F or W. A D gene is named only where the DNA matches it firmly. Size is omitted from some rows. Given values are once, few, many or a class for expanded clones.

v_call: TRBV5-1
d_call: TRBD2
clone_size: .
j_call: TRBJ2-3
cdr3_nt: TGCGCCAGCAGCTTGAACCCCGGGACTAGCGCAGATACGCAGTATTTT
cdr3_aa: CASSLNPGTSADTQYF

v_call: TRBV30
d_call: .
clone_size: .
j_call: TRBJ2-1
cdr3_nt: TGTGCCTGGAGTGTCGGGGGACCCTACAATGAGCAGTTCTTC
cdr3_aa: CAWSVGGPYNEQFF

v_call: TRBV6-5
d_call: .
clone_size: .
j_call: TRBJ2-7
cdr3_nt: TGTGCCAGCAGCCGTCTAGCGTTAAATGGCGAGCAGTACTTC
cdr3_aa: CASSRLALNGEQYF

v_call: TRBV28
d_call: .
clone_size: .
j_call: TRBJ1-5
cdr3_nt: TGTGCCAGCAGCCTCGGGACAAGTGGCAATCAGCCCCAGCATTTT
cdr3_aa: CASSLGTSGNQPQHF

v_call: TRBV7-2
d_call: .
clone_size: few
j_call: TRBJ2-7
cdr3_nt: TGTGCCAGCAGCTTAGCGCCCAGTCACGAGCAGTACTTC
cdr3_aa: CASSLAPSHEQYF

v_call: TRBV6-2/TRBV6-3
d_call: .
clone_size: .
j_call: TRBJ2-7
cdr3_nt: TGTGCCAGCAGTTACCTCCCCCGCGCGGCCCACTACGAGCAGTACTTC
cdr3_aa: CASSYLPRAAHYEQYF

v_call: TRBV7-9
d_call: TRBD1
clone_size: .
j_call: TRBJ2-7
cdr3_nt: TGTGCCAGCAGAATTTCGACAGGGTATGTCCACGAGCAGTACTTC
cdr3_aa: CASRISTGYVHEQYF

v_call: TRBV6-5
d_call: TRBD1
clone_size: .
j_call: TRBJ2-7
cdr3_nt: TGTGCCAGCAGTTACAACTCCGGGACAGGACACTACGAGCAGTACTTC
cdr3_aa: CASSYNSGTGHYEQYF

v_call: TRBV7-9
d_call: TRBD1
clone_size: .
j_call: TRBJ1-2
cdr3_nt: TGTGCCAGCAGCACAATCTGGGACAGGGGATTTTATGGCTACACCTTC
cdr3_aa: CASSTIWDRGFYGYTF

v_call: TRBV5-1
d_call: TRBD1
clone_size: .
j_call: TRBJ1-1
cdr3_nt: TGCGCCAGCAGCCCAGACAGGGGGCGGACTGAAGCTTTCTTT
cdr3_aa: CASSPDRGRTEAFF

v_call: TRBV7-2
d_call: .
clone_size: .
j_call: TRBJ1-5
cdr3_nt: TGTGCCAGCAGCTTAGGAAGGCATAAAGCGGATCAGCCCCAGCATTTT
cdr3_aa: CASSLGRHKADQPQHF